This T cell receptor (beta chain) was sequenced for a study of technical replicates of blood from several donors. V lost 7 bases, J lost 5 bases, and 11 bases stayed unmatched. Per the germline V gene, CDR1 is MGHDK and CDR2 is SYGVNS. The CDR3 is 15 residues long. Method: immunoSEQ multiplex PCR; TCRdb's copy keeps in-frame clones and lacks some. The sample consists of about 83,000 clones, over 90% of them appearing once. Material for sequencing was T cells isolated from PBMCs. The TCR was taken from a human donor in good health. V is TRBV25-1 and J is TRBJ2-7, with TRBD1 identical over 10 bases. CDR3 protein: CASTGWGDRGHEQYF. CDR3 DNA sequence: TGTGCCAGCACCGGATGGGGGGACAGGGGACACGAGCAGTACTTC.